This T cell receptor (beta chain) was recovered during a study of OX40 agonist ivuxolimab in advanced cancers. Study context: Clinicians treated patients with ivuxolimab, an agonistic anti-OX40 (CD134) antibody. Patients assigned to dose escalation were diagnosed with hepatocellular carcinoma, melanoma, renal cell or head and neck cancer. Ivuxolimab was administered intravenously to patients at 0.01 to 10 mg/kg every 2 weeks.

No patient had autoimmune disease or received systemic immunosuppression. Germline V gives CDR1 SEHNR, CDR2 FQNEAQ (reference sequence). The V gene lost 6 bases and the J gene lost 5 bases, with 10 bases spanning the gap. The CDR3 contains 12 residues. Assay: immunoSEQ multiplex PCR; the TCRdb copy retains only in-frame clones and omits some. The profile shows over 50,000 clones, 75% to 90% of them singletons. The TCR originated in an adult with an advanced solid tumor such as melanoma, head and neck, liver or kidney cancer. Specimen: CD4+ or CD8+ T cells sorted from blood, collected in a trial of the OX40 agonist ivuxolimab. The rearrangement joins TRBV7-9 to TRBJ1-1, with a tentative D call TRBD1 (5 bases). This chain's CDR3 is CASRWGETEAFF. CDR3 DNA: TGTGCCAGCAGATGGGGGGAGACTGAAGCTTTCTTT. Based on the CDR3 plus reference TRBV7-9 and TRBJ1-1, the full variable domain is DTGVSQNPRHKITKRGQNVTFRCDPISEHNRLYWYRQTLGQGPEFLTYFQNEAQLEKSRLLSDRFSAERPKGSFSTLEIQRTEQGDSAMYLCASRWGETEAFFGQGTRLTVV.